These 20 T cell receptor beta chains were all obtained from the same sample, sequenced in a study of shared clonotypes between healthy human individuals. Method: immunoSEQ multiplex PCR; TCRdb's copy keeps in-frame clones and lacks some. The sample holds 450,000 to 600,000 clones, 79% seen once. Sample: PBMCs. The receptors stem from a woman in her thirties or forties in good health. Some clones in this sample may be carry-over from other donors' samples.

V is TRBV18 and J is TRBJ1-5; D gene uncertain. This CDR3 has 15 residues. Trimming stripped 3 bases from V and 2 bases from J, with 11 bases between. Germline V CDR1 and CDR2: KGHSH, LQKENI. The CDR3 spells CASSPGEAGNQPQHF. The CDR3 DNA sequence: TGTGCCAGCTCACCTGGGGAGGCAGGCAATCAGCCCCAGCATTTT.

J is TRBJ2-3 and V is TRBV18; 8 bases map to TRBD2. The CDR3 consists of 16 residues. Germline CDR1 reads KGHSH; CDR2 reads LQKENI. The V segment lost 4 bases and the J segment 3 bases; nucleotides outside the gene matches: 9. The CDR3 nucleotides are TGTGCCAGCTCACGGATGAGGTCTAGCGGGACAGATACGCAGTATTTT. Protein: CASSRMRSSGTDTQYF.

The chain is built from TRBV5-1 and TRBJ2-1, with TRBD2 matching over 11 bases. The V gene's germline CDR1 is SGHRS and CDR2 YFSETQ. The CDR3 has 15 residues. The trim removed 8 bases at V and 8 bases at J, leaving 12 bases unmatched. The CDR3 loop reads CASKTTSGSMYEQFF. The CDR3 DNA is TGCGCCAGTAAAACTACTAGCGGGAGTATGTATGAGCAGTTCTTC.

The rearrangement links TRBV5-1 to TRBJ2-4; weak D call: TRBD2 (6 bases). V was clipped by 4 bases and J by 0 bases, with 14 bases between them. The CDR3 is made up of 16 amino acids. CDR1 is SGHRS and CDR2 is YFSETQ in the germline V gene. The chain's CDR3 is CASSIGTLLAKNIQYF. CDR3 DNA: TGCGCCAGCAGCATCGGGACTTTACTAGCCAAAAACATTCAGTACTTC.

The rearrangement links TRBV10-3 to TRBJ2-7; 10 nucleotides match TRBD2. The V segment lost 4 bases and the J segment 2 bases; nucleotides outside the gene matches: 11. Germline values: CDR1 ENHRY, CDR2 SYGVKD. CDR3 length equals 17 residues. The CDR3 nucleotides are TGTGCCATCAGTGTAGCGGCATCTAGCGGGAGCCCCTACGAGCAGTACTTC. It yields the protein CAISVAASSGSPYEQYF.

The rearrangement uses TRBV6-1 and TRBJ2-7; 8 bases map to TRBD1. The CDR3 is 15 residues long. Losses at the gene ends were 6 bases for V and 0 bases for J; bases not matched to a gene: 7. From germline, CDR1 is MNHNS and CDR2 SASEGT. CDR3 residues: CASSETGGSSYEQYF. CDR3 in DNA: TGTGCCAGCAGCGAAACAGGGGGAAGCTCCTACGAGCAGTACTTC.

J is TRBJ2-1 and V is TRBV5-1; TRBD2 matches 10 bases. The germline V gene encodes CDR1 SGHRS and CDR2 YFSETQ. V was pared by 4 bases and J by 0 bases, with 7 bases of the junction left unmatched. The CDR3 has 17 amino acids. The CDR3 nucleotides are TGCGCCAGCAGCGGCCAGACTAGCGGGCGCTCCTACAATGAGCAGTTCTTC. It specifies CASSGQTSGRSYNEQFF.

J is TRBJ2-1 and V is TRBV11-2, with D hard to call. V was shortened by 3 bases and J by 3 bases, with 6 bases between the two germline ends. CDR3 length: 13 amino acids. CDR1 is SGHAT and CDR2 is FQNNGV in the germline V gene. The CDR3 protein is CASSFGVYNEQFF. Written as DNA, the CDR3 is TGTGCCAGCAGCTTCGGCGTCTACAATGAGCAGTTCTTC.

This clone appeared once. The chain joins TRBV7-9 to TRBJ2-3, with D possibly TRBD1 on 5 matching bases. There are 15 residues in the CDR3. Germline V gene sequence: CDR1 SEHNR, CDR2 FQNEAQ (reference sequence). Trimming removed 6 bases at V and 5 bases at J, with 18 bases between. CDR3 bases: TGTGCCAGCAGTCTAGGGGCGCGACCAGGAGATACGCAGTATTTT. Its translation is CASSLGARPGDTQYF.

The chain recombines TRBV19 with TRBJ2-2, with D possibly TRBD1 on 8 matching bases. The CDR3 runs to 14 residues. Trimming pared 8 bases from V and 6 bases from J, leaving 16 bases between. CDR1 is LNHDA, CDR2 SQIVND, per germline (reference sequence). The CDR3 region is CASLGGTGSGELFF. The DNA of the CDR3 is TGTGCCAGTTTGGGGGGGACAGGATCCGGGGAGCTGTTTTTT.

CDR3 protein: CASFEGQGYEQYF. The CDR3 bases are TGTGCCAGCTTCGAGGGACAGGGCTACGAGCAGTACTTC. V gene TRBV28 combines with J gene TRBJ2-7, with 9 bases that match TRBD1. CDR1 and CDR2 from the germline V gene are MDHEN and SYDVKM. The CDR3 sequence is 13 residues long. V was pared by 8 bases and J by 3 bases, with 5 bases of the junction left unmatched.

The chain employs TRBV4-3 and TRBJ1-2, with D unresolved. The ends were cut back, 0 bases at V and 4 bases at J, with 12 bases in the middle. CDR3 length: 15 residues. Germline CDR1 LGHNA, CDR2 YSLEER. CDR3 bases: TGCGCCAGCAGCCAAGACGCCAGATACTTCTATGGCTACACCTTC. Protein: CASSQDARYFYGYTF.

The chain couples TRBV4-2 to TRBJ2-2, with D perhaps matching TRBD1 or TRBD2 (5 bases each). CDR3 length: 14 amino acids. Trimming stripped 1 base from V and 4 bases from J, with 7 bases between. The germline V gene has CDR1 LGHNA and CDR2 YNFKEQ. The CDR3: CASSQGDLTGELFF. CDR3 bases: TGTGCCAGCAGCCAAGGGGACCTCACCGGGGAGCTGTTTTTT.

As for this clone: Compared with germline, one end of the junction differs, possibly owing to a read error. The rearrangement joins TRBV7-7 to TRBJ2-2; D unresolved. This CDR3 spans 12 amino acids. CDR1 is SSHAT, CDR2 FNYEAQ, per germline (reference sequence). CDR3 region: CASSSLTGELFF. Written as DNA, the CDR3 is TGTGCTAGCAGCTCCCTTACTGGGGAGCTGTTTTTT.

This rearrangement joins TRBV10-3 to TRBJ2-1, with 8 positions matching TRBD1. V was clipped by 7 bases and J by 6 bases; unmatched bases: 20. Germline assignment: CDR1 ENHRY and CDR2 SYGVKD. This CDR3 has 18 amino acids. CDR3 DNA sequence: TGTGCCATCACCCCTCGTGCAGGGGGCAACGGGATGCGCAATGAGCAGTTCTTC. This codes for CAITPRAGGNGMRNEQFF.

This chain links TRBV7-3 with TRBJ2-2; TRBD1 matches 7 bases. V was clipped by 5 bases and J by 4 bases; unmatched bases: 10. Germline CDR1 reads SGHTA; CDR2 reads FQGTGA. This CDR3 region has 16 residues. CDR3 protein: CASSPRATGTTGELFF. CDR3 DNA sequence: TGTGCCAGCAGCCCTAGGGCGACAGGGACCACCGGGGAGCTGTTTTTT.

The gene calls are TRBV15 and TRBJ2-1; 10 nucleotides line up with TRBD2. The CDR3 is made up of 18 amino acids. The junction had 11 bases not matched to a gene; V was cut back by 1 base and J by 5 bases. From germline, CDR1 is LNHNV and CDR2 YYDKDF (reference sequence). CDR3 in amino acids: CATSRAAYLAGENNEQFF. CDR3 nucleotides: TGTGCCACCAGCAGAGCCGCCTACCTAGCGGGAGAGAACAATGAGCAGTTCTTC.

This rearrangement joins TRBV15 to TRBJ2-7; D is undetermined. V shed 11 bases and J shed 2 bases, with 16 bases lying between them. Germline V gene lookup returns CDR1 LNHNV and CDR2 YYDKDF (reference sequence). This CDR3 contains 13 residues. CDR3 sequence reads: CASPPRRPYEQYF. Written as DNA, the CDR3 is TGTGCCTCGCCCCCGCGCAGGCCCTACGAGCAGTACTTC.

This chain joins TRBV2 and TRBJ2-7; 12 nucleotides align to TRBD2. In germline, CDR1 is SNHLY, CDR2 FYNNEI. CDR3 size: 15 residues. Trimming cost V 7 bases and J 5 bases; bases outside gene matches: 9. CDR3 in amino acids: CASTRRTSGIHEQYF. The CDR3 nucleotides are TGTGCCAGCACCCGAAGGACTAGCGGGATCCACGAGCAGTACTTC.

J is TRBJ2-1 and V is TRBV5-1, with TRBD1 identical over 7 bases. The CDR3 is 18 amino acids. J gave up 4 bases and V 1 base, and 14 bases lay outside the gene matches. Germline V CDR1 and CDR2: SGHRS, YFSETQ. CDR3 in amino acids: CASSLQYRGSAGYNEQFF. The DNA for the CDR3 is TGCGCCAGCAGCTTGCAATACAGGGGAAGTGCGGGTTACAATGAGCAGTTCTTC.